These 8 T cell receptor beta chains originate from one sample sequenced in a study of T cells in Graves' hyperthyroidism and ophthalmopathy. RNA transcripts gave rise to amplified TCR beta CDR3 regions. First-round RT-PCR with HTBI primers amplified the TCR CDR3 region. From the multiplex PCR reads, TCRdb called clonotypes with MiXCR, one entry per CDR3 protein. This sample has hundreds of thousands of distinct CDR3 sequences, with less than 15% found just once. Sequences were obtained from blood. The receptors derive from a woman aged 18-35 years with Graves' hyperthyroidism.

This clonotype was seen only a few times. This chain connects TRBV10-3 to TRBJ2-7, with D maybe TRBD2 (5 bases). The V end was cut by 4 bases, the J end by 1 base, with 14 bases between. Germline values: CDR1 ENHRY, CDR2 SYGVKD. This CDR3 comprises 15 residues. CDR3 protein: CAISGPSTNSYEQYF. CDR3 nucleotide sequence: TGTGCCATCAGTGGTCCTAGCACAAATTCCTACGAGCAGTACTTC.

Concerning this clonotype: The junction and the germline gene differ at one end; a read error may be behind it. The V and J genes are TRBV7-3 and TRBJ2-1, with 10 positions matching TRBD1. The germline gives CDR1 SGHTA, CDR2 FQGTGA. CDR3 length equals 14 residues. CDR3 in DNA: TGTGCCAGCAGTGGGGGACAGGGGCACAATGAGCAGTCCTTC. Amino acid sequence: CASSGGQGHNEQSF.

About this clonotype itself: A much larger clone lies one base from this, so it may be a read error. This chain joins TRBV5-5 and TRBJ2-1; possible D gene TRBD2, 6 bases. Germline CDR1 SGHKS, CDR2 YYEKEE (reference sequence). The length of the CDR3 is 15 residues. V lost 5 bases and J lost 4, with 16 bases in between. In nucleotides, the CDR3 is TGTGCCAGCAGTTCTGGACTAACGACGTACAATGAGCAGTTCTTC. Translation gives CASSSGLTTYNEQFF.

There are many counts of this clonotype. The chain carries TRBV30 and TRBJ2-5; D may be TRBD2 (6 bases). The length of the CDR3 is 13 residues. V lost 2 bases to trimming and J lost 13 bases, with 20 bases between them. Germline V gene sequence: CDR1 GTSNPN, CDR2 SVGIG (reference sequence). CDR3 sequence reads: CAWSLGDSLAAYF. The CDR3 DNA follows: TGTGCCTGGAGTCTGGGGGACTCCCTCGCGGCGTACTTC.

The CDR3 sequence is CASSLTGPINQPQHF. DNA of the CDR3: TGTGCCAGCAGTTTAACGGGGCCTATCAATCAGCCCCAGCATTTT. V gene TRBV27 combines with J gene TRBJ1-5; perhaps TRBD1 as D (5 bases). The CDR3 consists of 15 residues. Germline CDR1 is MNHEY and CDR2 is SMNVEV (reference sequence). Trimming removed 2 bases at V and 3 bases at J, with 11 bases between.

This sequence joins TRBV6-1 and TRBJ1-1; 10 bases are shared with TRBD1. CDR1 is MNHNS, CDR2 SASEGT, per germline. This CDR3 comprises 16 residues. The V gene end was trimmed by 7 bases and the J gene end by 6 bases; junction bases not matched to a gene: 14. This CDR3 reads CASTLSPGTGEAEAFF. DNA of the CDR3: TGTGCCAGCACCCTTTCCCCCGGGACAGGGGAAGCTGAAGCTTTCTTT.

Notes on this clonotype: A read error is possible here, since a much larger clone lies one base away. The chain recombines TRBV15 with TRBJ1-1; D unresolved. Germline V gene sequence: CDR1 LNHNV, CDR2 YYDKDF (reference sequence). There are 13 residues in the CDR3. Trimming pared 1 base from V and 4 bases from J, leaving 7 bases between. Written as DNA, the CDR3 is TGTGCCACCAGCAGAGGGGAGATCACTGAAGCTTTCTTT. This codes for CATSRGEITEAFF.

This clonotype was seen repeatedly, ten times or more. The rearrangement joins TRBV7-8 to TRBJ2-7; D perhaps matches TRBD1 (5 bases). CDR1 and CDR2 from the germline V gene are SGHVS and FQNEAQ. The CDR3 covers 15 residues. Trimming cost V 2 bases and J 4 bases, with 15 bases left between them. The CDR3 sequence is CASSLSWAGKYEQYF. CDR3 in DNA: TGTGCCAGCAGCTTATCATGGGCAGGGAAATACGAGCAGTACTTC.